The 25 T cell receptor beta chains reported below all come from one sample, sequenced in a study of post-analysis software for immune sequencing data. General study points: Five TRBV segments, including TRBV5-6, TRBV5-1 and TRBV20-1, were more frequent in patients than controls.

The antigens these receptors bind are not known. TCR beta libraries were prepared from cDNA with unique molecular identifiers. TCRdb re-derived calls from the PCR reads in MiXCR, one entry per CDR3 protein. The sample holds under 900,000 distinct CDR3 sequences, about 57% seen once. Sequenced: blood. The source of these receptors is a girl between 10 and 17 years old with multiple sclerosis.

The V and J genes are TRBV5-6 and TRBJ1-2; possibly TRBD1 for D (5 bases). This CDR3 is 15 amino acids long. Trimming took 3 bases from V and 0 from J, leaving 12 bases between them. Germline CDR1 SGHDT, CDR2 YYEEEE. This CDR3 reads CASSWTRGANYGYTF. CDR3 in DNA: TGTGCCAGCAGCTGGACTAGGGGAGCTAACTATGGCTACACCTTC. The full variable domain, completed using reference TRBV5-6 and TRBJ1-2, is DAGVTQSPTHLIKTRGQQVTLRCSPKSGHDTVSWYQQALGQGPQFIFQYYEEEERQRGNFPDRFSGHQFPNYSSELNVNALLLGDSALYLCASSWTRGANYGYTFGSGTRLTVV.

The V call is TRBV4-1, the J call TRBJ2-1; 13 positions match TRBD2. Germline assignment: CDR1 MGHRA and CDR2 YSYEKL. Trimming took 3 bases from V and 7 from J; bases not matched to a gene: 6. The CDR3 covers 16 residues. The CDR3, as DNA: TGCGCCAGCAGCCAGGTTGGACTAGCGGGAGTGAATGAGCAGTTCTTC. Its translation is CASSQVGLAGVNEQFF.

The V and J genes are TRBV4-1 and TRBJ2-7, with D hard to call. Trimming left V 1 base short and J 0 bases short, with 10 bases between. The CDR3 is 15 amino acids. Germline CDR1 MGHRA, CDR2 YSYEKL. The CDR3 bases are TGCGCCAGCAGCCAAGGGCTCCTGAGCTCCTACGAGCAGTACTTC. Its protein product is CASSQGLLSSYEQYF.

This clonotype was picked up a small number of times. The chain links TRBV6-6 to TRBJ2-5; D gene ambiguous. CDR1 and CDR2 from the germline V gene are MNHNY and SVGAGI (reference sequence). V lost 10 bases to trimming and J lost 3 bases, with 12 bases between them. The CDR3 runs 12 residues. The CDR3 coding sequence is TGTGCCACCCTAAAGCGTAAAGAGACCCAGTACTTC. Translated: CATLKRKETQYF.

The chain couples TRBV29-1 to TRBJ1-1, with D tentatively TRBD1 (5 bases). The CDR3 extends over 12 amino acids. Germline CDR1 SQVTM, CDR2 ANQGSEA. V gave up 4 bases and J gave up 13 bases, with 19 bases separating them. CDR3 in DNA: TGCAGCGTTGCGGGACCCCGGTCTTGGCTTTTCTTT. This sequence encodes CSVAGPRSWLFF.

The CDR3, as DNA: TGTGCCTGGAGTCCCGGGACAACGGCCTACGAGCAGTACTTC. This codes for CAWSPGTTAYEQYF. The J gene is TRBJ2-7, the V gene TRBV30; tentatively, D is TRBD1 (6 bases). This CDR3 spans 14 amino acids. From germline, CDR1 is GTSNPN and CDR2 SVGIG (reference sequence). Trimming stripped 2 bases from V and 2 bases from J, with 13 bases between.

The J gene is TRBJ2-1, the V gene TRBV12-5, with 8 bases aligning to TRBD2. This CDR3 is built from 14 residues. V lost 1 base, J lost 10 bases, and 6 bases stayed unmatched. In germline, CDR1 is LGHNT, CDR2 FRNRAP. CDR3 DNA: TGTGCTAGTGGTTTGGACTTGACTAGCGACGAGCAGTTCTTC. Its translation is CASGLDLTSDEQFF.

The CDR3 sequence is CASSPDRPGEQFF. CDR3 DNA sequence: TGTGCCAGCAGCCCGGACAGGCCGGGTGAGCAGTTCTTC. The chain couples TRBV7-9 to TRBJ2-1; 7 bases are a match to TRBD1. With 5 bases clipped from V and 9 bases from J, the junction kept 7 bases outside the gene matches. CDR1 is SEHNR and CDR2 is FQNEAQ in the germline V gene (reference sequence). The CDR3 has 13 residues.

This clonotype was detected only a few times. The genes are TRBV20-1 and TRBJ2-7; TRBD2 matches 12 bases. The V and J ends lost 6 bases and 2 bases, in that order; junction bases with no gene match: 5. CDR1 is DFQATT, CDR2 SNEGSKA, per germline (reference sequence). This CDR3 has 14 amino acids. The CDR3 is CSALLAGGPYEQYF. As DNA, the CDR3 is TGCAGTGCGCTACTAGCGGGGGGCCCCTACGAGCAGTACTTC.

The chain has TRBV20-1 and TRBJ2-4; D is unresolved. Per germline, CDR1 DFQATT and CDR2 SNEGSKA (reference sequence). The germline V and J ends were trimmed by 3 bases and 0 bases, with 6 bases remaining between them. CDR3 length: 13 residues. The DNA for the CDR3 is TGCAGTGCTAGCGTGATAGCCAAAAACATTCAGTACTTC. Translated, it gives CSASVIAKNIQYF.

CDR3 nucleotides: TGTGCCACCAGCAGAGACTGGGACAGCCAAGAGACCCAGTACTTC. Its translation is CATSRDWDSQETQYF. This sequence joins TRBV15 and TRBJ2-5; 7 nucleotides match TRBD1. The length of the CDR3 is 15 residues. In germline, CDR1 is LNHNV, CDR2 YYDKDF (reference sequence). Trimming removed 0 bases from V and 1 base from J; junction bases left unmatched: 2.

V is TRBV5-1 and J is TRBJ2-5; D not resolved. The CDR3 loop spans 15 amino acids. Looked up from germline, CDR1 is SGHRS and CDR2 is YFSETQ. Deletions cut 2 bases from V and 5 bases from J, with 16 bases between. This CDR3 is CASSFTAQVGETQYF. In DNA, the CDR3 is TGCGCCAGCAGCTTTACGGCCCAAGTAGGGGAGACCCAGTACTTC.

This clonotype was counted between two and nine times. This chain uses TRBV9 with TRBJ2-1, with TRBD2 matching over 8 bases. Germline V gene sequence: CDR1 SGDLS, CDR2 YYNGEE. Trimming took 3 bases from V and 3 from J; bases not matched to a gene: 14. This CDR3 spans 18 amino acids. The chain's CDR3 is CASSDVLAEGPHYNEQFF. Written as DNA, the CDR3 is TGTGCCAGCAGCGACGTACTAGCGGAGGGGCCGCACTACAATGAGCAGTTCTTC.

In DNA form, the CDR3 reads TGCGCCAGCAGCTTGTTCAGTGCGGGGACTAGCGGGACATATGAGCAGTTCTTC. Translated: CASSLFSAGTSGTYEQFF. V is TRBV5-1 and J is TRBJ2-1, with 13 bases lining up with TRBD2. J gave up 8 bases and V 1 base, and 12 bases lay outside the gene matches. The CDR3 runs 18 residues. CDR1 and CDR2 from the germline V gene are SGHRS and YFSETQ.

CDR3 bases: TGCAGCGTTTCTCGATCGGATACGCAGTATTTT. This encodes CSVSRSDTQYF. J is TRBJ2-3 and V is TRBV29-1; D is unclear. The CDR3 length is 11 residues. V was shortened by 5 bases and J by 6 bases, with 9 bases between the two germline ends. CDR1 is SQVTM and CDR2 is ANQGSEA in the germline V gene.

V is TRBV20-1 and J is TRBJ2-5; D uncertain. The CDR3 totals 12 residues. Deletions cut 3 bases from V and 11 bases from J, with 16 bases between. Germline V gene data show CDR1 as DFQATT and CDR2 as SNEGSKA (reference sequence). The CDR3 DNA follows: TGCAGTGCTAGGTACTATACCGTGGGGCAGTACTTC. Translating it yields CSARYYTVGQYF.

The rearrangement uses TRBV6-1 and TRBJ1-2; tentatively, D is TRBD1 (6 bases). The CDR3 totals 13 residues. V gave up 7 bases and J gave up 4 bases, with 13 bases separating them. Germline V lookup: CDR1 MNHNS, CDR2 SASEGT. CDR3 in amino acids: CASTGDRPYGYTF. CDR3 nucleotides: TGTGCCAGCACCGGCGACAGGCCCTATGGCTACACCTTC.

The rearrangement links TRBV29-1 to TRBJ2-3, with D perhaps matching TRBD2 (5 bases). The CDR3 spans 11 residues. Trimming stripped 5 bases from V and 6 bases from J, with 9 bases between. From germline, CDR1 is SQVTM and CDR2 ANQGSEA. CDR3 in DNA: TGCAGCGTTCTCGGGGAGGATACGCAGTATTTT. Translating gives CSVLGEDTQYF.

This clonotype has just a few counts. CDR3 residues: CASSQRTGAGEQYF. The CDR3 bases are TGTGCCAGCAGCCAAAGGACGGGCGCCGGCGAGCAGTACTTC. The chain carries TRBV14 and TRBJ2-7; D unresolved. In germline, CDR1 is SGHDN, CDR2 FVKESK. Trimming removed 2 bases from V and 6 bases from J, with 14 bases in between. This CDR3 has 14 amino acids. Full variable domain (rest looked up from reference TRBV14 and TRBJ2-7): EAGVTQFPSHSVIEKGQTVTLRCDPISGHDNLYWYRRVMGKEIKFLLHFVKESKQDESGMPNNRFLAERTGGTYSTLKVQPAELEDSGVYFCASSQRTGAGEQYFGPGTRLTVT.

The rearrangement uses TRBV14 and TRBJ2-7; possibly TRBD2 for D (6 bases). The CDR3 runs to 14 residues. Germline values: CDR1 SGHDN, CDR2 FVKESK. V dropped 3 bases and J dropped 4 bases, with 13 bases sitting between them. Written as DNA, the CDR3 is TGTGCCAGCAGCCATCCCGGAGGGCGATACGAGCAGTACTTC. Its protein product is CASSHPGGRYEQYF.

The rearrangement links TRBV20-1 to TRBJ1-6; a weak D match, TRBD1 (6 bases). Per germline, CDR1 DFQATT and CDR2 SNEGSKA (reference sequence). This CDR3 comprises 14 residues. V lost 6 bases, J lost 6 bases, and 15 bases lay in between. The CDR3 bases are TGCAGTGCGGCAACAGGGAACGGTAATTCACCCCTCCACTTT. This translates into CSAATGNGNSPLHF.

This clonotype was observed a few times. CDR3 region: CASKRTGPYNEQFF. CDR3 nucleotides: TGTGCCAGCAAGAGGACAGGGCCCTACAATGAGCAGTTCTTC. The rearrangement joins TRBV6-5 to TRBJ2-1, with TRBD1 matching 8 bases. This CDR3 region has 14 residues. V shed 7 bases and J 2 bases; nucleotides not matched to a gene: 4. Germline CDR1 MNHEY, CDR2 SVGAGI.

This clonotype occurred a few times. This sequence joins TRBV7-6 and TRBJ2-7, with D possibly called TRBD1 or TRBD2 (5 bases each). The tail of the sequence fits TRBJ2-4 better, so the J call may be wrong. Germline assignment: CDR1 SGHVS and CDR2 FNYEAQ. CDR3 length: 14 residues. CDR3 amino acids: CASSTGTDLDIQYF. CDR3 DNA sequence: TGTGCCAGCAGTACCGGGACGGACCTAGACATTCAGTACTTC.

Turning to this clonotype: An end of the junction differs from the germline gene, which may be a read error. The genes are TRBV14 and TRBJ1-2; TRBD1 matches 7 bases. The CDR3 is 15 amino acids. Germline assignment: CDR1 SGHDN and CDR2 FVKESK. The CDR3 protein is CANSQRTGANYGYTF. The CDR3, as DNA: TGTGCCAACAGCCAGAGGACAGGAGCTAACTATGGCTACACCTTC.

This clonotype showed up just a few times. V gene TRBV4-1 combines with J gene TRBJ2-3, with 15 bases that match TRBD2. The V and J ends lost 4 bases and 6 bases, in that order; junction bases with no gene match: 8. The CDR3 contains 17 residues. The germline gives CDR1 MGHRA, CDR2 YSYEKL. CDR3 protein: CASSPLRTSGGADTQYF. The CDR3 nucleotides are TGCGCCAGCAGCCCCCTTAGGACTAGCGGGGGGGCGGATACGCAGTATTTT.